These 14 T cell receptor beta chains came from one sample sequenced in a study of blood T cells in healthy people across ages. Next came a second PCR, run for about 6 to 12 cycles, which used a sample-barcoded 5' primer along with a J-beta primer mix. Each CDR3 protein is one row after TCRdb ran MiXCR on the 5' RACE reads. The repertoire holds roughly 830,000 distinct CDR3 sequences, with 62% as singletons. The sequencing input was blood. These receptor sequences come from a young man in good health.

The chain carries TRBV27 and TRBJ2-7, with 7 bases identical to TRBD1. There are 14 residues in the CDR3. Germline assignment: CDR1 MNHEY and CDR2 SMNVEV (reference sequence). The trim removed 3 bases at V and 2 bases at J, leaving 4 bases unmatched. CDR3 bases: TGTGCCAGCAGTTTCCTGACAGGGACCTACGAGCAGTACTTC. The encoded protein is CASSFLTGTYEQYF.

This clonotype occurred a few times. The chain is built from TRBV3-1 and TRBJ1-5; D uncertain. The V end lost 1 base, the J end lost 9 bases, and 10 bases lay between the germline ends. The CDR3 is 13 residues long. Germline-derived CDR1 and CDR2 are LGHDT and YNNKEL (reference sequence). The CDR3 region is CASSQGQSGPQHF. The CDR3 DNA follows: TGTGCCAGCAGCCAAGGGCAGTCAGGGCCCCAGCATTTT.

The chain employs TRBV6-5 and TRBJ1-2; D is possibly TRBD1 (5 bases). Trimming removed 4 bases from V and 5 bases from J, with 14 bases in between. Germline V gene lookup returns CDR1 MNHEY and CDR2 SVGAGI. The CDR3 has 14 amino acids. The CDR3 bases are TGTGCCAGCAGTTCCGGGGGGACGGCATATGGCTACACCTTC. Translation: CASSSGGTAYGYTF.

This clonotype was counted between two and nine times. V is TRBV6-6 and J is TRBJ1-2; D uncertain. Germline assignment: CDR1 MNHNY and CDR2 SVGAGI (reference sequence). This CDR3 has 11 residues. V was shortened by 2 bases and J by 10 bases, with 8 bases between the two germline ends. DNA for the CDR3: TGTGCCAGCAGTTACAATGGATACTACACCTTC. Its translation is CASSYNGYYTF.

With respect to this clonotype: A much larger clone lies a single base off, so this may be a read error. The genes are TRBV20-1 and TRBJ2-2; TRBD2 matches 9 bases. Germline V gene lookup returns CDR1 DFQATT and CDR2 SNEGSKA (reference sequence). V lost 2 bases, J lost 3 bases, and 1 base stayed unmatched. The CDR3 runs 14 residues. CDR3 region: CSARKRGDTGELFF. The CDR3 bases are TGCAGTGCTAGAAAGCGGGGGGACACCGGGGAGCTGTTTTTT.

The CDR3 is CASSSRPLTGEVRETQYF. For the CDR3, the DNA is TGTGCCAGCAGCTCTAGGCCCCTCACGGGTGAGGTTAGGGAGACCCAGTACTTC. The chain has TRBV7-6 and TRBJ2-7; D remains unclear. The J call may be incorrect, as the DNA end agrees better with TRBJ2-5. Germline CDR1 is SGHVS and CDR2 is FNYEAQ. CDR3 length equals 18 residues.

The table lists this clonotype with a few counts. The CDR3 protein is CASSLAGGNSPLHF. The CDR3 DNA sequence: TGTGCCAGCAGTTTAGCAGGGGGTAATTCACCCCTCCACTTT. The gene calls are TRBV12-3 or TRBV12-4 and TRBJ1-6, with D tentatively TRBD1 (6 bases). This CDR3 comprises 14 residues. V was pared by 0 bases and J by 6 bases, with 6 bases between.

The chain joins TRBV7-2 to TRBJ2-3; possibly TRBD1 or TRBD2 for D (6 bases each). This CDR3 region has 13 residues. Germline V gene sequence: CDR1 SGHTA, CDR2 FQGNSA. V was trimmed by 11 bases and J by 2 bases, leaving 14 bases between them. CDR3 nucleotides: TGTGCCGAGGGGGGTCAGTTCACAGATACGCAGTATTTT. It specifies CAEGGQFTDTQYF. The full variable domain, its missing parts supplied by reference TRBV7-2 and TRBJ2-3, is GAGVSQSPSNKVTEKGKDVELRCDPISGHTALYWYRQSLGQGLEFLIYFQGNSAPDKSGLPSDRFSAERTGGSVSTLTIQRTQQEDSAVYLCAEGGQFTDTQYFGPGTRLTVL.

V is TRBV6-5 and J is TRBJ2-5, with 9 bases identical to TRBD1. In germline, CDR1 is MNHEY, CDR2 SVGAGI. The ends lost 4 bases at V and 6 bases at J; junction bases unmatched: 3. This CDR3 contains 13 residues. The CDR3 is CASSSDRGKTQYF. CDR3 nucleotides: TGTGCCAGCAGTTCGGACAGGGGAAAGACCCAGTACTTC.

Details on this clonotype: Since a much larger clone is just one base distant, this may be a read error. The chain couples TRBV3-1 to TRBJ2-5; TRBD1 agrees at 10 bases. CDR3 length equals 17 residues. Trimming removed 0 bases from V and 6 bases from J; junction bases left unmatched: 10. CDR1 and CDR2 (germline): LGHDT, YNNKEL (reference sequence). The CDR3 region is CASSQEYGTGVLKTQYF. The CDR3 DNA is TGTGCCAGCAGCCAAGAATACGGGACAGGGGTTTTGAAGACCCAGTACTTC.

This clonotype was seen more than once but under ten times. CDR3 loop: CASSQSGGGTDTQYF. The CDR3 DNA reads as TGCGCCAGCAGCCAATCTGGCGGGGGCACAGATACGCAGTATTTT. This chain joins TRBV4-3 and TRBJ2-3; D is perhaps TRBD2 (6 bases). The CDR3 has 15 amino acids. The ends were cut back, 2 bases at V and 1 base at J, with 10 bases in the middle. Germline-derived CDR1 and CDR2 are LGHNA and YSLEER.

CDR3 DNA: TGCGCCAGCCATCGCGCCAGCGGGGGCCCCAACTATGGCTACACCTTC. Translation: CASHRASGGPNYGYTF. The V call is TRBV5-1, the J call TRBJ1-2, with D perhaps matching TRBD1 (6 bases). Trimming shortened V by 7 bases and J by 2 bases, and 21 bases separated the two germline ends. CDR3 size: 16 residues. Germline CDR1 reads SGHRS; CDR2 reads YFSETQ.

The rearrangement joins TRBV7-9 to TRBJ2-3, with TRBD2 identical over 7 bases. Germline V gene data show CDR1 as SEHNR and CDR2 as FQNEAQ (reference sequence). The trim removed 1 base at V and 10 bases at J, leaving 2 bases unmatched. There are 12 residues in the CDR3. CDR3 nucleotides: TGTGCCAGCAGCTTAGAGGCGGGGGCGCAGTATTTT. Translation gives CASSLEAGAQYF. The full variable domain, with the rest looked up from reference TRBV7-9 and TRBJ2-3, is DTGVSQNPRHKITKRGQNVTFRCDPISEHNRLYWYRQTLGQGPEFLTYFQNEAQLEKSRLLSDRFSAERPKGSFSTLEIQRTEQGDSAMYLCASSLEAGAQYFGPGTRLTVL.

This clonotype came up a few times. The CDR3 is CASSPVDWPTNEKLFF. The CDR3 DNA is TGTGCCAGCAGTCCAGTCGACTGGCCAACTAATGAAAAACTGTTTTTT. The V gene is TRBV2, the J gene TRBJ1-4; no clear D gene. There are 16 residues in the CDR3. The V gene's germline CDR1 is SNHLY and CDR2 FYNNEI. V was trimmed by 5 bases and J by 0 bases, leaving 13 bases between them.